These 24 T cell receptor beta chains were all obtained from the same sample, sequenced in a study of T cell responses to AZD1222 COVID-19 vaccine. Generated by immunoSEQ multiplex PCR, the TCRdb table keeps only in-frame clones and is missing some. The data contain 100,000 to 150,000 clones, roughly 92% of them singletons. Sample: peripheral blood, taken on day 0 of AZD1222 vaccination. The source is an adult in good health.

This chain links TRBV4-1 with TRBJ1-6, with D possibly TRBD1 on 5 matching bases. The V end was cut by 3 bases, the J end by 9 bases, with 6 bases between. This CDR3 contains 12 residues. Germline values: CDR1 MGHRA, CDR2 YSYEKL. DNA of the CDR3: TGCGCCAGCAGCCATGGGGGTTCACCCCTCCACTTT. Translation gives CASSHGGSPLHF.

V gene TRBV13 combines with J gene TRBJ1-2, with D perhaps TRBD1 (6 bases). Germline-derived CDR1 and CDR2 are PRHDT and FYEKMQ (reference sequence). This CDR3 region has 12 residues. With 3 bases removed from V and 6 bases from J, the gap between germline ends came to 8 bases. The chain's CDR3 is CASSFSGDGYTF. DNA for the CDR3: TGTGCCAGCAGCTTCTCAGGGGATGGCTACACCTTC. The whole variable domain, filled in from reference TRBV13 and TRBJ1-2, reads AAGVIQSPRHLIKEKRETATLKCYPIPRHDTVYWYQQGPGQDPQFLISFYEKMQSDKGSIPDRFSAQQFSDYHSELNMSSLELGDSALYFCASSFSGDGYTFGSGTRLTVV.

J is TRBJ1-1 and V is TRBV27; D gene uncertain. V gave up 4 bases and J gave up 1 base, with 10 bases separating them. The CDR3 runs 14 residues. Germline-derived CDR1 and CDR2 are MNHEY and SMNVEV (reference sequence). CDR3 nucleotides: TGTGCCAGCAGTTCCTTATACAGGAACACTGAAGCTTTCTTT. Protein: CASSSLYRNTEAFF.

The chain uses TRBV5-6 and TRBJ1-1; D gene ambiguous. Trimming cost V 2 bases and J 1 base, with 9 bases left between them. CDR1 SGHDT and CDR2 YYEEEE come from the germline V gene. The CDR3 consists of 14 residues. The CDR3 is CASSFPSANTEAFF. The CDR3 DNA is TGTGCCAGCAGCTTTCCCTCCGCGAACACTGAAGCTTTCTTT.

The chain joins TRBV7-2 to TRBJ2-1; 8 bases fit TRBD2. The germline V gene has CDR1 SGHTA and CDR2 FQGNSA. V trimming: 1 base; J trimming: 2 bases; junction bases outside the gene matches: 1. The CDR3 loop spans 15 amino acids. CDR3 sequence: CASSLVAGPYNEQFF. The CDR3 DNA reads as TGTGCCAGCAGCTTAGTAGCGGGACCCTACAATGAGCAGTTCTTC.

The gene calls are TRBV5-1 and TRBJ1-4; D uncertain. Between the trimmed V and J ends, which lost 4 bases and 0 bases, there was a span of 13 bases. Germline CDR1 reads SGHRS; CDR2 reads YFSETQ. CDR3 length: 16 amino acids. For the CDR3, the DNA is TGCGCCAGCAGCGCCGGCTCTAAGGCAACTAATGAAAAACTGTTTTTT. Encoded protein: CASSAGSKATNEKLFF.

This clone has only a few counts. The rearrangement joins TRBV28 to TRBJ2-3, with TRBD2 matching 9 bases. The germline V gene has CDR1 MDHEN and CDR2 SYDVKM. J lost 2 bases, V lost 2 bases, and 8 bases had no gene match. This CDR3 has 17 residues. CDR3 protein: CASSLEVRGLATDTQYF. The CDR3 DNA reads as TGTGCCAGCAGTTTAGAAGTTCGGGGACTAGCCACAGATACGCAGTATTTT.

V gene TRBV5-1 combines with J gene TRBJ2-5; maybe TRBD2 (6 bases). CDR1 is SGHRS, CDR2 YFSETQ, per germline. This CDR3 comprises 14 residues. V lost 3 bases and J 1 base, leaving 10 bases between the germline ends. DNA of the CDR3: TGCGCCAGCAGCTCAGGGACTTCCCAAGAGACCCAGTACTTC. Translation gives CASSSGTSQETQYF.

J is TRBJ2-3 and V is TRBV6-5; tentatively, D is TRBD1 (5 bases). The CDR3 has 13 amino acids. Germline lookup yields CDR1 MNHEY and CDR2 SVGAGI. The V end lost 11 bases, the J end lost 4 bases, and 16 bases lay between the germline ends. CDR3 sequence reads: CAGQGLESDTQYF. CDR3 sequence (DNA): TGTGCCGGCCAGGGATTGGAATCAGATACGCAGTATTTT.

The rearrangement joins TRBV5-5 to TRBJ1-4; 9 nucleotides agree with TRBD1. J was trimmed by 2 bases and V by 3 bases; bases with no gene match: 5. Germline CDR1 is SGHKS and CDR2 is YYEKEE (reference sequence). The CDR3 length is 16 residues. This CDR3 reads CASSWGTGPTNEKLFF. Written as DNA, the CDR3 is TGTGCCAGCAGCTGGGGGACAGGGCCTACTAATGAAAAACTGTTTTTT.

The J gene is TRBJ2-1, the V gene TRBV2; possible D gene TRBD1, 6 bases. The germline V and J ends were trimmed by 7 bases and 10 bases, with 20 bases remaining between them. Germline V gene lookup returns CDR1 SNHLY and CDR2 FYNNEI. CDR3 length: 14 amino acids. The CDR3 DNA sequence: TGTGCCAGCATCCGGGACAAGACCCGAGTCGAGCAGTTCTTC. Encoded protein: CASIRDKTRVEQFF.

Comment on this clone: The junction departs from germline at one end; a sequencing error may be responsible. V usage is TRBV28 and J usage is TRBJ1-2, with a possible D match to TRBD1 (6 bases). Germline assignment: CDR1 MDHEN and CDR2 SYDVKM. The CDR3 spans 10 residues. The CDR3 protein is CASSGRGTHF. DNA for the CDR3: TGTGCCAGCAGTGGGAGAGGGACACATTTC.

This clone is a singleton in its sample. In nucleotides, the CDR3 is TGTGCCAGTAGTATAGAGGTCCGGCGGGAGTCAGATACGCAGTATTTT. Translated, it gives CASSIEVRRESDTQYF. This chain links TRBV19 with TRBJ2-3; 7 bases align to TRBD2. With V trimmed by 0 bases and J by 4 bases, 7 bases remained unmatched. Germline V gene sequence: CDR1 LNHDA, CDR2 SQIVND (reference sequence). This CDR3 region has 16 residues.

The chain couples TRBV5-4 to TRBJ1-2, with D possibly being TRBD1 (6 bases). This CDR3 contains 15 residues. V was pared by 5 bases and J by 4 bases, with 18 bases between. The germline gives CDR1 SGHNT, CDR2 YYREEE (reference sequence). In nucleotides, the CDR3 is TGTGCCAGCAGACCCTCGTTGGGGGGGGCCTATGGCTACACCTTC. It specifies CASRPSLGGAYGYTF.

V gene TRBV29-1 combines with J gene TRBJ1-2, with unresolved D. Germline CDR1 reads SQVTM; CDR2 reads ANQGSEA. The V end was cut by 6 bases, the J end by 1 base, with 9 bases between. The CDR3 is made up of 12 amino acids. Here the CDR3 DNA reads TGCAGCGTGGAGGATGTTAACTATGGCTACACCTTC. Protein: CSVEDVNYGYTF.

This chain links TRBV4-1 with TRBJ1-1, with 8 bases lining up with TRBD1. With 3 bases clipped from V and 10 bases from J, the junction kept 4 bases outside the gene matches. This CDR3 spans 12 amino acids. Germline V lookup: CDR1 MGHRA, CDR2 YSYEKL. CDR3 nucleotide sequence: TGCGCCAGCAGCCAGGTAGACAGGGGAGCTTTCTTT. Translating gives CASSQVDRGAFF.

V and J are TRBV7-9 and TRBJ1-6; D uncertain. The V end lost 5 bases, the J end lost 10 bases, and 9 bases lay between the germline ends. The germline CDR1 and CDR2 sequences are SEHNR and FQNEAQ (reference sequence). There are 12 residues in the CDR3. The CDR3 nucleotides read TGTGCCAGCAGCCTGGAGGGCTCACCCCTCCACTTT. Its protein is CASSLEGSPLHF.

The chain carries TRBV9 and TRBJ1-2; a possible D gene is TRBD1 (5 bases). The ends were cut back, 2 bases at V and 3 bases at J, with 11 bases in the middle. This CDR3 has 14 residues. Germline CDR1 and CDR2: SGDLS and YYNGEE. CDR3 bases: TGTGCCAGCAGCGTGGGGGGTTCGGACTATGGCTACACCTTC. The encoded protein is CASSVGGSDYGYTF.

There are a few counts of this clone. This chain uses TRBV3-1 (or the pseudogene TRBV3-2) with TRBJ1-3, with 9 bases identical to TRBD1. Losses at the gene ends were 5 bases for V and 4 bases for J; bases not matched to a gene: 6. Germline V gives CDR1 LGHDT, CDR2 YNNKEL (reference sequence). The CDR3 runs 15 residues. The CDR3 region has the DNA TGTGCCAGCAGCTATGGACAGGGGACCGGAAACACCATATATTTT. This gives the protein CASSYGQGTGNTIYF.

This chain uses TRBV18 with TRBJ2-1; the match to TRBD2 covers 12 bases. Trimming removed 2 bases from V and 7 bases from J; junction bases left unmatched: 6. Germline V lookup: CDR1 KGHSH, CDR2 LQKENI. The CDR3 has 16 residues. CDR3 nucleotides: TGTGCCAGCTCACCAGGATCTAGCGGGAGGGGGAATGAGCAGTTCTTC. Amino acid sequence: CASSPGSSGRGNEQFF.

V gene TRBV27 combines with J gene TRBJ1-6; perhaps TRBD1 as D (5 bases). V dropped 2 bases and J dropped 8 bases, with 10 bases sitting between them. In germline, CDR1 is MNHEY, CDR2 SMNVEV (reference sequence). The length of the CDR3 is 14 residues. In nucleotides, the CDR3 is TGTGCCAGCAGTTTAAGGGACCTATATTCACCCCTCCACTTT. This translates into CASSLRDLYSPLHF.

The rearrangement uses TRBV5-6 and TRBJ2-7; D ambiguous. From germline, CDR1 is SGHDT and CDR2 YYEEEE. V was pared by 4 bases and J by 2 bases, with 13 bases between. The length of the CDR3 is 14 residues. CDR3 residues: CASSENPGPYEQYF. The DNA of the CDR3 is TGTGCCAGCAGCGAAAACCCCGGACCCTACGAGCAGTACTTC.

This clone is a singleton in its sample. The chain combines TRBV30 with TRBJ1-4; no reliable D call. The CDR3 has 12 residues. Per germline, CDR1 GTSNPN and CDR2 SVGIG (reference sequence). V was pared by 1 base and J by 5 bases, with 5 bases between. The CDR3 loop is CAWSDRNEKLFF. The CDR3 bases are TGTGCCTGGAGTGACCGGAATGAAAAACTGTTTTTT.

The CDR3 nucleotides are TGTGCCAGCAGTTTGGGGACAGCTAACTATGGCTACACCTTC. Its translation: CASSLGTANYGYTF. The chain carries TRBV28 and TRBJ1-2; 7 bases align to TRBD1. Germline CDR1 MDHEN, CDR2 SYDVKM. This CDR3 comprises 14 residues. V trimming: 3 bases; J trimming: 0 bases; junction bases outside the gene matches: 1.